The 24 T cell receptor beta chains in this list originate from one sample, sequenced in a study of T cells in women clearing cervical HPV infection. TCRdb keeps only in-frame clones here, not all; method: immunoSEQ multiplex PCR. In all, the sample yields tens of thousands of clones. Specimen: blood buffy coat. Receptors were obtained from a woman between 18 and 69 years old with a cervical HPV16 infection that either progressed to CIN3+ or cleared (not recorded which).

Regarding this clone: The read stops 3 residues short of the end of the CDR3; the missing end is completed from the germline J gene. The rearrangement links TRBV7-9 to TRBJ2-3; 7 bases fit TRBD1. This CDR3 is 13 amino acids long. The germline CDR1 and CDR2 sequences are SEHNR and FQNEAQ (reference sequence). The covered CDR3 bases are TGTGCCAGCAGCTCAGTAGGGGGACAGCCG. This translates into CASSSVGGQP. In full, the CDR3 reads CASSSVGGQPQYF.

Comments on this clone: The CDR3 is cut off 3 residues early in the read; its end comes from the germline J gene. V gene TRBV5-4 combines with J gene TRBJ2-7, with TRBD2 matching over 7 bases. The ends lost 2 bases at V and 4 bases at J; junction bases unmatched: 9. The CDR3 is 15 amino acids. CDR1 and CDR2 from the germline V gene are SGHNT and YYREEE (reference sequence). The part of the CDR3 DNA that was read is TGTGCCAGCAGCTTTTCTAGCGGAAGGGAATACGAG. Its protein is CASSFSSGREYE. The whole CDR3 sequence reads CASSFSSGREYEQYF. The variable domain in full, completed from reference TRBV5-4 and TRBJ2-7, reads ETGVTQSPTHLIKTRGQQVTLRCSSQSGHNTVSWYQQALGQGPQFIFQYYREEENGRGNFPPRFSGLQFPNYSSELNVNALELDDSALYLCASSFSSGREYEQYFGPGTRLTVT.

Note on this clone: Read data end 3 residues before the CDR3 end; the end is taken from the germline J gene. The gene calls are TRBV5-4 and TRBJ1-5; D is possibly TRBD1 (5 bases). Germline V gives CDR1 SGHNT, CDR2 YYREEE (reference sequence). V lost 0 bases and J lost 1, with 11 bases in between. The CDR3 sequence is 16 residues long. The CDR3: CASSLDRGLSNQPQHF. The CDR3 DNA, read in part, is TGTGCCAGCAGCTTGGATAGGGGTTTGAGCAATCAGCCC.

A note on this clone: The read comes to an end 3 residues before the CDR3 does, leaving the germline J gene to fill in the end. V gene TRBV5-6 combines with J gene TRBJ1-1, with D possibly matching TRBD1 (5 bases). The CDR3 sequence is 14 residues long. V gave up 1 base and J gave up 1 base, with 8 bases separating them. The germline V gene has CDR1 SGHDT and CDR2 YYEEEE. The part of the CDR3 DNA that was read is TGTGCCAGCAGCTTGTGGGGCCCGAACACTGAA. Protein sequence: CASSLWGPNTE. The entire CDR3 sequence reads CASSLWGPNTEAFF.

Concerning this clone itself: The sequence runs out 3 residues before the end of the CDR3; the remainder is reconstructed from the germline J gene. The chain recombines TRBV2 with TRBJ2-6, with TRBD2 as a possible D gene (5 bases). The germline V and J ends were trimmed by 4 bases and 0 bases, with 10 bases remaining between them. Germline V gives CDR1 SNHLY, CDR2 FYNNEI. The CDR3 covers 16 residues. The CDR3 here is CASSVSDISGANVLTF. Partial CDR3 DNA: TGTGCCAGCAGTGTTAGCGACATCTCTGGGGCCAACGTC.

On this clone itself: The read falls 3 residues short of the CDR3 end, and the missing part is taken from the germline J gene. The chain recombines TRBV27 with TRBJ2-7; maybe TRBD1 (6 bases). Germline V CDR1 and CDR2: MNHEY, SMNVEV (reference sequence). The CDR3 consists of 15 residues. Trimming pared 5 bases from V and 2 bases from J, leaving 16 bases between. The CDR3 region is CASSACRGCAYEQYF. The sequenced part of the CDR3 DNA is TGTGCCAGCAGTGCGTGTAGGGGGTGTGCCTACGAG.

CDR3 sequence: CASSPSGNTEAFF. Partial CDR3 DNA: TGTGCCAGTAGCCCCTCAGGAAACACTGAA. The V call is TRBV19, the J call TRBJ1-1; D is undetermined. The read gets to within 3 residues of the CDR3 end, and the germline J gene fills in the rest. Germline V gene sequence: CDR1 LNHDA, CDR2 SQIVND (reference sequence). The CDR3 extends over 13 amino acids. The V end lost 6 bases, the J end lost 2 bases, and 10 bases lay between the germline ends.

On this clone itself: A read error may account for a junction end that differs from germline. Read data end 3 residues before the CDR3 end; the end is taken from the germline J gene. Other nucleotide sequences from this sample produce the same CDR3. The chain employs TRBV19 and TRBJ1-3; 9 bases match TRBD1. This CDR3 is 15 amino acids long. Germline CDR1 LNHDA, CDR2 SQIVND (reference sequence). The CDR3 sequence is CASRLGTGTGNTIYF. The sequenced CDR3 bases are TGTGCCAGTAGGCTCGGGACAGGGACTGGAAACACT.

Of note for this clone: The read terminates 3 residues ahead of where the CDR3 ends, so the germline J gene completes it. The chain joins TRBV19 to TRBJ1-6; D possibly corresponds to TRBD1 (5 bases). CDR1 is LNHDA, CDR2 SQIVND, per germline (reference sequence). The CDR3 is made up of 15 amino acids. The V gene lost 3 bases and the J gene lost 7 bases, with 13 bases spanning the gap. The CDR3 loop is CASSMTGLLNSPLHF. The part of the CDR3 DNA that was read is TGTGCCAGTAGTATGACGGGACTCCTGAATTCACCC.

In the case of this clone: The CDR3 goes on 3 residues after the read ends, and that part is filled in from the germline J gene. The rearrangement uses TRBV30 and TRBJ1-2; 11 bases line up with TRBD1. This CDR3 contains 18 residues. J lost 4 bases, V lost 4 bases, and 17 bases had no gene match. Germline V gene lookup returns CDR1 GTSNPN and CDR2 SVGIG (reference sequence). CDR3 protein: CAWKGQGATNTQFYGYTF. Partial CDR3 DNA: TGTGCCTGGAAAGGACAGGGGGCGACTAATACTCAATTCTATGGC.

Note on this clone: The read halts 3 residues ahead of the CDR3 end, with the missing end drawn from the germline J gene. The V call is TRBV28, the J call TRBJ1-2; 9 bases are a match to TRBD1. The CDR3 is 14 residues long. Germline V gene lookup returns CDR1 MDHEN and CDR2 SYDVKM. The sequenced CDR3 bases are TGTGCCAGCAGCTCCAGGACAGGGGCTGGCGGC. Amino acid sequence: CASSSRTGAGG. The whole CDR3 sequence reads CASSSRTGAGGYTF.

Comments on this clone: The observed sequence ends 3 residues before the CDR3 terminus, with the missing tail filled in from the germline J gene. This sequence joins TRBV11-2 and TRBJ2-2; D possibly corresponds to TRBD1 (5 bases). Trimming took 5 bases from V and 2 from J, leaving 12 bases between them. Germline values: CDR1 SGHAT, CDR2 FQNNGV. The CDR3 is made up of 15 amino acids. CDR3 region: CASSPGNPNTGELFF. Partial CDR3 DNA: TGTGCCAGCAGCCCAGGGAACCCAAACACCGGGGAG.

As regards this clone: The read terminates 3 residues before the CDR3 end, so the remaining end is supplied by the germline J gene. This chain uses TRBV30 with TRBJ2-1; 9 bases are a match to TRBD2. This CDR3 contains 15 residues. V was pared by 2 bases and J by 6 bases, with 8 bases of the junction left unmatched. The germline V gene encodes CDR1 GTSNPN and CDR2 SVGIG (reference sequence). The part of the CDR3 DNA that was read is TGTGCCTGGAGTTCGGGAGCGGGAGGCCCCAATGAG. It codes for CAWSSGAGGPNE. The CDR3 in its entirety is CAWSSGAGGPNEQFF. The full variable domain, its missing parts supplied by reference TRBV30 and TRBJ2-1, is SQTIHQWPATLVQPVGSPLSLECTVEGTSNPNLYWYRQAAGRGLQLLFYSVGIGQISSEVPQNLSASRPQDRQFILSSKKLLLSDSGFYLCAWSSGAGGPNEQFFGPGTRLTVL.

Concerning this clone: The CDR3 end lies 3 residues beyond the end of the read and is filled in from the germline J gene. The rearrangement uses TRBV19 and TRBJ1-2; D uncertain. Germline values: CDR1 LNHDA, CDR2 SQIVND (reference sequence). V was clipped by 3 bases and J by 2 bases, with 10 bases between them. The CDR3 length is 14 residues. The CDR3 bases that were read are TGTGCCAGTAGTATTGGGCAGAACAACTATGGC. This translates into CASSIGQNNYG. In full, the CDR3 is CASSIGQNNYGYTF.

Of note for this clone: Compared with germline, one end of the junction differs, possibly owing to a read error. The read falls 3 residues short of the CDR3 end, and the missing part is taken from the germline J gene. The chain couples TRBV19 to TRBJ1-1; 9 nucleotides agree with TRBD1. Germline CDR1 reads LNHDA; CDR2 reads SQIVND (reference sequence). The CDR3 has 12 residues. The CDR3 region is CASSLDRGEAFF. The CDR3 bases that were read are TGTGCCAGTAGTCTAGACAGGGGGGAA. The whole variable domain, remainder taken from reference TRBV19 and TRBJ1-1, is DGGITQSPKYLFRKEGQNVTLSCEQNLNHDAMYWYRQDPGQGLRLIYYSQIVNDFQKGDIAEGYSVSREKKESFPLTVTSAQKNPTAFYLCASSLDRGEAFFGQGTRLTVV.

A remark on this clone: The read comes to an end 3 residues before the CDR3 does, leaving the germline J gene to fill in the end. This chain links TRBV7-6 with TRBJ2-5, with unresolved D. The V gene lost 8 bases and the J gene lost 4 bases, with 5 bases spanning the gap. The CDR3 is 10 amino acids. The germline CDR1 and CDR2 sequences are SGHVS and FNYEAQ. CDR3 DNA (partial): TGTGCCAGCCAGATAGAGACC. Translated: CASQIET. The CDR3 in its entirety is CASQIETQYF.

A remark on this clone: The CDR3 end lies 3 residues beyond the end of the read and is filled in from the germline J gene. The chain couples TRBV29-1 to TRBJ2-3; tentative D call: TRBD1 (5 bases). Germline assignment: CDR1 SQVTM and CDR2 ANQGSEA. CDR3 length: 16 amino acids. Trimming took off 3 bases at V and 8 bases at J, with 24 bases between the two ends. This CDR3 reads CSVEPEWASPGSTQYF. The covered CDR3 bases are TGCAGCGTTGAGCCCGAATGGGCTAGTCCAGGGTCTACG.

Comment on this clone: The CDR3 end falls 3 residues outside the read, so it is completed with the germline J gene. Other DNA variants within this sample encode the same CDR3. The V and J genes are TRBV18 and TRBJ1-1; tentatively, D is TRBD1 (5 bases). Germline V gene sequence: CDR1 KGHSH, CDR2 LQKENI. This CDR3 contains 16 residues. CDR3 protein: CASSPRSEGVQETAFF. The CDR3 DNA, read in part, is TGTGCCAGCTCACCCCGGTCGGAAGGGGTACAAGAGACA.

A word on this clone: The sequenced fragment ends 3 residues before the CDR3 boundary, so the rest is inferred from the germline J gene. This rearrangement joins TRBV2 to TRBJ1-4; D might be TRBD1 (5 bases). Germline CDR1 SNHLY, CDR2 FYNNEI. Trimming removed 7 bases at V and 7 bases at J, with 10 bases between. There are 12 residues in the CDR3. Incomplete CDR3 DNA: TGTGCCAGCATCCAGGGCAGTGAAAAA. Encoded protein: CASIQGSEK. The full-length CDR3 reads as CASIQGSEKLFF.

CDR3: CARKSWDRIYF. Incomplete CDR3 DNA: TGTGCCAGAAAAAGTTGGGACAGG. The V gene is TRBV6-2 or TRBV6-3, the J gene TRBJ1-3; TRBD1 matches 8 bases. Read sequence stops 3 residues before the CDR3 end, and the germline J gene provides the missing end. The CDR3 has 11 amino acids. CDR1 is MNHEY and CDR2 is SVGEGT in the germline V gene.

According to its frequency, this clone is medium-sized (0.01 to 0.1%). The read is 3 residues too short to cover the CDR3 end, so that end is filled in from the germline J gene. The V and J genes are TRBV5-6 and TRBJ1-2, with D maybe TRBD1 (6 bases). CDR1 and CDR2 from the germline V gene are SGHDT and YYEEEE. CDR3 length: 14 amino acids. The V gene lost 4 bases and the J gene lost 4 bases, with 14 bases spanning the gap. CDR3 DNA, as far as it was read: TGTGCCAGCAGCATCTTGACAGGCTCCTATGGC. Its protein product is CASSILTGSYG. The complete CDR3 protein is CASSILTGSYGYTF.

About this clone itself: Read data end 3 residues before the CDR3 end; the end is taken from the germline J gene. Other DNA sequences in the sample encode the same CDR3. This rearrangement joins TRBV20-1 to TRBJ2-7; a possible D gene is TRBD1 (6 bases). CDR1 DFQATT and CDR2 SNEGSKA come from the germline V gene (reference sequence). Trimming pared 6 bases from V and 6 bases from J, leaving 12 bases between. The CDR3 is 11 residues long. The CDR3 sequence is CSATTGIEQYF. The CDR3 DNA, read in part, is TGCAGTGCAACCACAGGGATCGAG.

Remarks on this clone: The read is 3 residues too short to cover the CDR3 end, so that end is filled in from the germline J gene. This chain joins TRBV20-1 and TRBJ2-3; 8 nucleotides match TRBD1. Germline CDR1 reads DFQATT; CDR2 reads SNEGSKA (reference sequence). There are 13 residues in the CDR3. CDR3 in amino acids: CSARTGSNQPQYF. The CDR3 bases that were read are TGCAGTGCTCGGACAGGGAGCAATCAGCCG.

A remark on this clone: A junction end diverges from the germline sequence, so it may reflect a read error. The read gets to within 3 residues of the CDR3 end, and the germline J gene fills in the rest. The genes are TRBV18 and TRBJ2-2, with 7 positions matching TRBD2. This CDR3 contains 13 residues. The germline CDR1 and CDR2 sequences are KGHSH and LQKENI. The CDR3 bases that were read are TGTGCCAGCTCAGCACCCGGGGGGACGGAG. Its translation: CASSAPGGTE. The full CDR3 reads CASSAPGGTELFF.